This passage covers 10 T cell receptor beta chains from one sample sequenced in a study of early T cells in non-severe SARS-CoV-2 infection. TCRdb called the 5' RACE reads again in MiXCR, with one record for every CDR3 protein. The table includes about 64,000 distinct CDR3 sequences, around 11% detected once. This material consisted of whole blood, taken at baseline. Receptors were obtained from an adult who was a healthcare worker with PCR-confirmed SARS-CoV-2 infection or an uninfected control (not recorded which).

The CDR3 is CASSFLGETQYF. The CDR3 DNA follows: TGTGCCAGCAGCTTTCTTGGCGAGACCCAGTACTTC. The rearrangement joins TRBV5-5 to TRBJ2-5; D gene unclear. CDR1 and CDR2 from the germline V gene are SGHKS and YYEKEE (reference sequence). The CDR3 spans 12 residues. Trimming removed 2 bases at V and 5 bases at J, with 7 bases between.

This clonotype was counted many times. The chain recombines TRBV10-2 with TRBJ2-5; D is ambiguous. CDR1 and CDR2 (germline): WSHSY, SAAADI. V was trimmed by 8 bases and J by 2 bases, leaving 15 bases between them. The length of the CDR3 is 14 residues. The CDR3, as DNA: TGCGCCAGCGGCCTCGTCTCCGCACAAGAGACCCAGTACTTC. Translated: CASGLVSAQETQYF.

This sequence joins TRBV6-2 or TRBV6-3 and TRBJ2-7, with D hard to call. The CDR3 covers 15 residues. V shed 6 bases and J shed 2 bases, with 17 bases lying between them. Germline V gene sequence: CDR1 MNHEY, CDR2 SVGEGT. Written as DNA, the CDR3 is TGTGCCAGCAGCCCCCTCCTCACGGTACCCTACGAGCAGTACTTC. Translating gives CASSPLLTVPYEQYF.

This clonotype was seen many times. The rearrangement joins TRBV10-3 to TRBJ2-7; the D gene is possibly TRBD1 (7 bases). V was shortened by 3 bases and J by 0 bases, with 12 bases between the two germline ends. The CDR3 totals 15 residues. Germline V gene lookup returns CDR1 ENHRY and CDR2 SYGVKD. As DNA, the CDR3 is TGTGCCATCAGTGATCCAGGGGGGAACTCCTACGAGCAGTACTTC. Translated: CAISDPGGNSYEQYF.

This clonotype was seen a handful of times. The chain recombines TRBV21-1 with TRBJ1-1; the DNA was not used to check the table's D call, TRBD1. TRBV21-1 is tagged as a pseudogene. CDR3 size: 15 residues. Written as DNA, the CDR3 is TGTGCCAGCAGCAAAGAGGGGGGAATGAACACTGAAGCTTTCTTT. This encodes CASSKEGGMNTEAFF.

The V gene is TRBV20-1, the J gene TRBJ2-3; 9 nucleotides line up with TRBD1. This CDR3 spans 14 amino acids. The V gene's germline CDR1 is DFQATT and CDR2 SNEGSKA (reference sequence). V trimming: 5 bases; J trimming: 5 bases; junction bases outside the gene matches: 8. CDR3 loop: CSARQGGKGDTQYF. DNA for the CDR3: TGCAGTGCTCGACAGGGGGGGAAGGGAGATACGCAGTATTTT.

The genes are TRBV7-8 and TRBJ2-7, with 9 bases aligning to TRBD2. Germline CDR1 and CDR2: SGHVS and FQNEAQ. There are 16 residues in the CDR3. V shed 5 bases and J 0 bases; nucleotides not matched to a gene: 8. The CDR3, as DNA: TGTGCCAGCAGCGGGGAAACTAGCGGGTTCTCCTACGAGCAGTACTTC. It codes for CASSGETSGFSYEQYF.

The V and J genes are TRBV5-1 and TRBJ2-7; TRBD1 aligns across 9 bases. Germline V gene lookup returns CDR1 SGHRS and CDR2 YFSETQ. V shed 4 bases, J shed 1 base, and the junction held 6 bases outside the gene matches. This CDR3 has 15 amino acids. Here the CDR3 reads CASSNGQGISYEQYF. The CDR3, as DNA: TGCGCCAGCAGCAACGGACAGGGGATATCCTACGAGCAGTACTTC.

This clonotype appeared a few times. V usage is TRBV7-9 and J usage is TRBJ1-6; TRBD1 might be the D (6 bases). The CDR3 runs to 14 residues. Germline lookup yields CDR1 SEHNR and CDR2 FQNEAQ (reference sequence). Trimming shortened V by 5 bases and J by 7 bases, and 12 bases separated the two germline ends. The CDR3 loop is CASSGTGPNSPLHF. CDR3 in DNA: TGTGCCAGCAGCGGTACAGGGCCGAATTCACCCCTCCACTTT.

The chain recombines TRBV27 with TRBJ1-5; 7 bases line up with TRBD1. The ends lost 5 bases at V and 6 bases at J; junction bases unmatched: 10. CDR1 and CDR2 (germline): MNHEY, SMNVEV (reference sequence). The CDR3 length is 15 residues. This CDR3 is CASSPRGGGSQPQHF. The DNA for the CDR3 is TGTGCCAGCAGTCCCAGGGGAGGGGGCAGTCAGCCCCAGCATTTT.